This paragraph reports one TCR beta chain. Antigen unknown. V lost 3 bases to trimming and J lost 3 bases, with 13 bases between them. Germline CDR1 and CDR2: SGDLS and YYNGEE. The CDR3 totals 14 residues. The source of the sample is a study of T-cell memory formation after mild COVID-19. Overall study results and limits: Confirmation of SARS-CoV-2 specificity was lacking for second-wave clones peaking day 37.

cDNA libraries for TCR alpha and TCR beta, carrying sample barcodes and UMIs, came from 5'RACE with constant-segment primers. TCRdb ran MiXCR on the 5' RACE reads and lists one entry per CDR3 protein. The data contain around 250,000 distinct CDR3 sequences, 16% of them singletons. The V call is TRBV9, the J call TRBJ2-7; a weak D match, TRBD1 (7 bases). Material: PBMCs or a T cell subset sorted from them (not recorded which). The sequence derives from a man younger than 35 who had mild COVID-19 (a few samples of this study predate the infection). Cell type and time point are not known. The CDR3 here is CASSGGDSNYEQYF. The CDR3, as DNA: TGTGCCAGCAGCGGGGGGGACAGTAACTACGAGCAGTACTTC.